This T cell receptor (beta chain) emerged from a study of cytomegalovirus exposure and HLA in healthy donors. The donors were part of the validation cohort of fewer than 150 subjects. That cohort was separate from the first cohort, which comprised under 750 subjects. As concerns this clone: Its specificity is unknown.

Only in-frame clones appear in the TCRdb table, and some are missing; sequencing was by immunoSEQ multiplex PCR. The sample gives around 150,000 clones, 91% of which show up once; about 0.65% is in the top ten. This CDR3 is 14 amino acids long. V trimming: 4 bases; J trimming: 8 bases; junction bases outside the gene matches: 5. CDR1 SGHDT and CDR2 YYEEEE come from the germline V gene. Regarding the study as a whole: Cytomegalovirus-associated TCR beta chains were listed, numbering around 150. A few of the chains that were CMV-associated were confirmed in vitro to be specific for CMV antigens. Reported results showed that the classifier diagnosed cytomegalovirus status with high specificity and sensitivity.

The specimen was PBMCs. The chain employs TRBV5-6 and TRBJ2-1; 11 nucleotides line up with TRBD2. The sequence derives from a man between 18 and 35 years old in good health and CMV-seronegative. This chain's CDR3 is CASSVAGGGYEQFF. CDR3 coding DNA: TGTGCCAGCAGCGTAGCGGGAGGGGGTTATGAGCAGTTCTTC. Looking up the rest from reference TRBV5-6 and TRBJ2-1 gives the full variable domain: DAGVTQSPTHLIKTRGQQVTLRCSPKSGHDTVSWYQQALGQGPQFIFQYYEEEERQRGNFPDRFSGHQFPNYSSELNVNALLLGDSALYLCASSVAGGGYEQFFGPGTRLTVL.